A single sample gave rise to the 8 T cell receptor beta chains below, sequenced in a study of blood T cells in healthy people across ages. For the second PCR, which ran for about 7 to 11 cycles, a sample-barcoded 5' primer and a J-beta primer mix were used. TCRdb reanalysed the 5' RACE reads using MiXCR and keeps one entry per CDR3 protein. Of about 1.8 million distinct CDR3 sequences in the sample, roughly 50% were seen once. Material: blood. The receptors shown here come from a woman between 40 and 50 years old in good health.

This clonotype was detected only a few times. CDR3 nucleotides: TGTGCCATCAGTTTCAATGGCCTAGCGGGGACAGATACGCAGTATTTT. Residues: CAISFNGLAGTDTQYF. This chain joins TRBV10-3 and TRBJ2-3; 9 bases are a match to TRBD2. The V gene's germline CDR1 is ENHRY and CDR2 SYGVKD. The trim removed 5 bases at V and 3 bases at J, leaving 9 bases unmatched. The CDR3 runs to 16 residues.

The rearrangement joins TRBV20-1 to TRBJ2-3, with 13 bases that match TRBD2. V shed 5 bases and J 2 bases; nucleotides not matched to a gene: 16. This CDR3 spans 19 amino acids. Per germline, CDR1 DFQATT and CDR2 SNEGSKA (reference sequence). CDR3 loop: CSASAPGLAGTFPTDTQYF. In DNA, the CDR3 is TGCAGTGCTTCGGCACCGGGACTAGCGGGGACTTTCCCCACAGATACGCAGTATTTT.

V usage is TRBV6-5 and J usage is TRBJ2-3; weak D call: TRBD2 (6 bases). Germline V lookup: CDR1 MNHEY, CDR2 SVGAGI. CDR3 length equals 15 residues. With 7 bases removed from V and 2 bases from J, the gap between germline ends came to 16 bases. The CDR3 loop reads CASTKRAGPTDTQYF. CDR3 DNA: TGTGCCAGCACTAAGCGGGCGGGGCCCACAGATACGCAGTATTTT.

This clonotype was detected only a few times. The gene calls are TRBV20-1 and TRBJ1-4; 7 bases are shared with TRBD1. CDR3 length: 15 residues. V was clipped by 0 bases and J by 8 bases; unmatched bases: 9. Germline CDR1 reads DFQATT; CDR2 reads SNEGSKA (reference sequence). The CDR3 sequence: CSARDHRGRLEKLFF. CDR3 in DNA: TGCAGTGCTAGAGACCACAGGGGACGTTTGGAAAAACTGTTTTTT.

This clonotype appeared a few times. In DNA form, the CDR3 reads TGTGCCAGCAGCTTAGCGGGGACTTTCCAAGAGACCCAGTACTTC. This sequence encodes CASSLAGTFQETQYF. The rearrangement uses TRBV7-2 and TRBJ2-5, with a weak D call TRBD2 (6 bases). The germline V and J ends were trimmed by 0 bases and 1 base, with 9 bases remaining between them. The V gene's germline CDR1 is SGHTA and CDR2 FQGNSA. CDR3 length equals 15 residues.

The chain carries TRBV18 and TRBJ2-4; possibly TRBD1 for D (6 bases). V lost 0 bases to trimming and J lost 8 bases, with 14 bases between them. This CDR3 region has 15 residues. The germline V gene encodes CDR1 KGHSH and CDR2 LQKENI. The CDR3 loop is CASSPPNRDIDIQYF. DNA for the CDR3: TGTGCCAGCTCACCACCCAACAGGGACATAGACATTCAGTACTTC.

This chain uses TRBV24-1 with TRBJ2-3; D unclear. This CDR3 is built from 13 residues. Germline V lookup: CDR1 KGHDR, CDR2 SFDVKD. V shed 1 base and J shed 4 bases, with 5 bases lying between them. The CDR3 sequence is CATSDFKSDTQYF. The CDR3 DNA reads TGTGCCACCAGTGATTTTAAGTCAGATACGCAGTATTTT.

This clonotype appeared a few times. The rearrangement joins TRBV2 to TRBJ1-2; weak D call: TRBD1 (5 bases). Trimming took off 11 bases at V and 2 bases at J, with 15 bases between the two ends. CDR3 size: 13 residues. The germline V gene encodes CDR1 SNHLY and CDR2 FYNNEI. The CDR3 protein is CARGEQINYGYTF. The CDR3 coding sequence is TGTGCCCGAGGGGAGCAAATCAACTATGGCTACACCTTC.